The clone carrying this T cell receptor (beta chain) was observed a few times. The antigen is undetermined. The CDR3 has 12 residues. The V end lost 6 bases, the J end lost 5 bases, and 13 bases lay between the germline ends. The germline V gene has CDR1 SQVTM and CDR2 ANQGSEA. The sample is drawn from a study of beta chain features in type 1 diabetes. Overall study results and limits: Type 1 diabetes patients had TCRB CDR3s that were shorter (moderately but significantly so) in all four CD4+ subsets. Sampled from patients, naive, central memory and Treg TCRB repertoires appeared more similar than those sampled from healthy donors. A PCR bias possibly favoring shorter templates would apply equally to patients and controls. Type 1 diabetes patients had fewer VDJ junction insertions and more deletions.

The isolated RNA, all of it, was reverse transcribed, so expressed TCRB transcripts were what got sequenced. Produced via immunoSEQ multiplex PCR; TCRdb's table is partial and in-frame only. This table has 150,000 to 200,000 clones, roughly 59% appearing once. The chain recombines TRBV29-1 with TRBJ2-5; no definite D call. Sequencing was performed on naive CD4+ T cells from blood. This sequence was found in a young man with type 1 diabetes. The CDR3 DNA sequence: TGCAGCGTCGGCTTAGTGGGGGAGACCCAGTACTTC. Translation gives CSVGLVGETQYF.